These 17 T cell receptor beta chains share one sample of origin, sequenced in a study of blood T cells in healthy people across ages. A second about 7 to 12 cycle PCR used barcoded and J-beta primers. MiXCR was run by TCRdb on the 5' RACE reads, yielding one entry per CDR3 protein. The data show around 1,600,000 distinct CDR3 sequences, with approximately 42% seen just once and around 4% held by the top ten. Sequences were obtained from blood. The origin of the receptors is a woman aged 18-30 years in good health.

The V call is TRBV2, the J call TRBJ2-3, with D unclear. The CDR3 covers 14 residues. Germline loops: CDR1 SNHLY, CDR2 FYNNEI. Trimming stripped 2 bases from V and 5 bases from J, with 11 bases between. Here the CDR3 DNA reads TGTGCCAGCAGTGAATGGCAGTTAGTAGATACGCAGTATTTT. Translating it yields CASSEWQLVDTQYF.

This clonotype turned up a few times. This chain uses TRBV7-9 with TRBJ1-2; D unresolved. The CDR3 spans 14 residues. The V and J ends lost 0 bases and 8 bases respectively, with 13 bases between them. Germline V gene data show CDR1 as SEHNR and CDR2 as FQNEAQ (reference sequence). CDR3 in DNA: TGTGCCAGCAGCTTAGCAGGCTCCTTTGGGGGCTACACCTTC. Translation gives CASSLAGSFGGYTF.

This clonotype has a handful of counts. The chain carries TRBV4-3 and TRBJ2-3; 11 bases are a match to TRBD2. Germline CDR1 reads LGHNA; CDR2 reads YSLEER. The CDR3 totals 16 residues. The V gene end was trimmed by 0 bases and the J gene end by 9 bases; junction bases not matched to a gene: 8. CDR3 sequence: CASSQDNLAGGLTQYF. The CDR3 bases are TGCGCCAGCAGCCAAGATAACCTAGCGGGGGGCTTGACGCAGTATTTT.

This clonotype was counted only a few times. This chain uses TRBV10-3 with TRBJ1-1; D gene unclear. Trimming stripped 10 bases from V and 1 base from J, with 13 bases between. Per the germline V gene, CDR1 is ENHRY and CDR2 is SYGVKD. The CDR3 contains 13 residues. CDR3 in DNA: TGTGCCACCCAGGAACTTGGGAACACTGAAGCTTTCTTT. Residues: CATQELGNTEAFF.

The genes are TRBV4-3 and TRBJ2-1; D might be TRBD1 or TRBD2, each matching 5 bases. CDR1 and CDR2 from the germline V gene are LGHNA and YSLEER. This CDR3 has 15 residues. V dropped 4 bases and J dropped 4 bases, with 14 bases sitting between them. The CDR3 reads CASSRAGTAYNEQFF. The DNA for the CDR3 is TGCGCCAGCAGCCGAGCCGGGACGGCATACAATGAGCAGTTCTTC.

The rearrangement links TRBV9 to TRBJ2-5; 8 nucleotides match TRBD2. The CDR3 length is 15 residues. Unmatched junction bases numbered 9, after V lost 3 bases and J lost 5 bases. The germline V gene encodes CDR1 SGDLS and CDR2 YYNGEE. CDR3 in amino acids: CASSAGTSSRETQYF. The CDR3 nucleotides read TGTGCCAGCAGCGCGGGGACTAGTTCCCGGGAGACCCAGTACTTC.

The chain employs TRBV27 and TRBJ2-5; D tentatively reads TRBD1 or TRBD2 (5 bases each). Germline V gene lookup returns CDR1 MNHEY and CDR2 SMNVEV (reference sequence). V gave up 6 bases and J gave up 11 bases, with 22 bases separating them. CDR3 length: 14 amino acids. The CDR3 nucleotides are TGTGCCAGCAGCACATCGGGGTGGGGCAATGAGCAGTACTTC. It yields the protein CASSTSGWGNEQYF.

This chain uses TRBV5-1 with TRBJ1-2; possibly TRBD1 for D (5 bases). Trimming removed 4 bases from V and 5 bases from J, with 15 bases in between. The CDR3 length is 14 residues. Germline V lookup: CDR1 SGHRS, CDR2 YFSETQ. This chain's CDR3 is CASSRAPTEYGYTF. The CDR3 DNA sequence: TGCGCCAGCAGCAGGGCCCCGACAGAATATGGCTACACCTTC.

In its sample, this clonotype was seen a few times. The V gene is TRBV10-3, the J gene TRBJ2-7; a weak D match, TRBD2 (5 bases). Trimming removed 4 bases from V and 0 bases from J, with 10 bases in between. Germline CDR1 and CDR2: ENHRY and SYGVKD. The CDR3 is made up of 14 amino acids. The CDR3 protein is CAISAGTSSYEQYF. The CDR3 DNA follows: TGTGCCATCAGTGCGGGTACTAGCTCCTACGAGCAGTACTTC.

The CDR3 DNA is TGTGCCACCAGCACCGGACTAGCGGGGGGAATCCCCGAGCAGTTCTTC. Translated, it gives CATSTGLAGGIPEQFF. The chain employs TRBV15 and TRBJ2-1; 14 nucleotides agree with TRBD2. The CDR3 contains 16 residues. After removal of 4 bases from V and 10 bases from J, the junction contained 9 bases not matched to a gene. Germline assignment: CDR1 LNHNV and CDR2 YYDKDF (reference sequence).

The V call is TRBV9, the J call TRBJ2-7; D remains ambiguous. The V end was cut by 4 bases, the J end by 7 bases, with 21 bases between. CDR1 is SGDLS, CDR2 YYNGEE, per germline. The CDR3 covers 15 residues. DNA of the CDR3: TGTGCCAGCAGCACCCGAGACACCTTCTACAATGAGCAGTACTTC. Protein: CASSTRDTFYNEQYF.

The chain recombines TRBV11-2 with TRBJ2-1; perhaps TRBD2 as D (6 bases). V was shortened by 5 bases and J by 10 bases, with 15 bases between the two germline ends. The germline CDR1 and CDR2 sequences are SGHAT and FQNNGV. CDR3 size: 13 residues. The DNA of the CDR3 is TGTGCCAGCAGCCCCCTGGGGGACTGGGAGCAGTTCTTC. This sequence encodes CASSPLGDWEQFF.

This clonotype was detected ten times or more. J is TRBJ2-3 and V is TRBV15; D not certain. From germline, CDR1 is LNHNV and CDR2 YYDKDF (reference sequence). V lost 0 bases and J lost 7, with 17 bases in between. The CDR3 loop spans 16 amino acids. CDR3 in amino acids: CATSRDTRAVINTQYF. The DNA of the CDR3 is TGTGCCACCAGCAGAGACACCCGGGCCGTCATCAATACGCAGTATTTT.

The chain recombines TRBV6-5 with TRBJ2-3; 7 bases match TRBD1. V shed 8 bases and J 1 base; nucleotides not matched to a gene: 6. This CDR3 contains 14 residues. Germline assignment: CDR1 MNHEY and CDR2 SVGAGI. The CDR3 loop reads CASQNRGGTDTQYF. As DNA, the CDR3 is TGTGCCAGCCAAAACAGGGGCGGCACAGATACGCAGTATTTT.

The gene calls are TRBV20-1 and TRBJ1-6; tentatively, D is TRBD1 (6 bases). Germline V CDR1 and CDR2: DFQATT, SNEGSKA (reference sequence). V lost 5 bases and J lost 9, with 8 bases in between. CDR3 length: 11 residues. CDR3 loop: CSARGGSPLHF. The CDR3 DNA reads TGCAGTGCTCGAGGGGGTTCACCCCTCCACTTT.

This clonotype was counted many times. V gene TRBV5-6 combines with J gene TRBJ2-1; no definite D call. V dropped 1 base and J dropped 4 bases, with 12 bases sitting between them. From germline, CDR1 is SGHDT and CDR2 YYEEEE. The length of the CDR3 is 15 residues. The CDR3 reads CASSLFQAPYNEQFF. CDR3 sequence (DNA): TGTGCCAGCAGCTTGTTCCAGGCGCCTTACAATGAGCAGTTCTTC. Using reference TRBV5-6 and TRBJ2-1 for the parts outside the CDR3, the full variable domain is DAGVTQSPTHLIKTRGQQVTLRCSPKSGHDTVSWYQQALGQGPQFIFQYYEEEERQRGNFPDRFSGHQFPNYSSELNVNALLLGDSALYLCASSLFQAPYNEQFFGPGTRLTVL.

The rearrangement links TRBV28 to TRBJ2-4; 8 bases map to TRBD1. V lost 5 bases and J lost 7; bases outside the gene matches: 10. The CDR3 loop spans 15 amino acids. The germline gives CDR1 MDHEN, CDR2 SYDVKM. Here the CDR3 reads CASSLAGQGYNIQYF. The DNA for the CDR3 is TGTGCCAGCAGTCTTGCCGGACAGGGTTACAACATTCAGTACTTC.